This TCR beta chain is from a study of vaccination effects on CD4 cells after COVID-19. Before any sequencing was done, the ViraFEST assay used viral peptide pools to expand antigen-specific CD4+ T cells. When less than 13 days of culture had elapsed, CD4+ T cells were isolated. The participants, recipients of two vaccine doses, got either BNT162b2 or mRNA-1273. IL-2 medium took the place of half the medium on both days 3 and 7. Worth noting for this clone: The antigen remains unidentified.

Measured with immunoSEQ multiplex PCR; TCRdb has only the in-frame clones, and not every one. Among approximately 83,000 clones listed, under 80% were seen once. The CDR3 runs to 14 residues. The V and J ends lost 4 bases and 0 bases respectively, with 8 bases between them. CDR1 is LNHDA, CDR2 SQIVND, per germline (reference sequence). This receptor was taken from a human donor who received a COVID-19 vaccine. This sequence joins TRBV19 and TRBJ2-3; D remains unclear. The sequenced sample was CD4+ T cells from PBMCs cultured with HCoV-OC43 spike peptides, obtained after COVID-19 vaccination. Documented subset: HCoV-OC43 spike overlapping peptide pool stimulation. This CDR3 is CASSTHVSTDTQYF. The DNA for the CDR3 is TGTGCCAGTAGTACCCACGTTAGCACAGATACGCAGTATTTT.